These 3 T cell receptor beta chains were all obtained from the same sample, sequenced in a study of OX40 agonist ivuxolimab in advanced cancers. The protocol was immunoSEQ multiplex PCR, while the TCRdb copy is restricted to in-frame clones and leaves out a portion. The sample has over 25,000 clones, around 86% seen once. This specimen consisted of CD4+ or CD8+ T cells sorted from blood, obtained in a trial of the OX40 agonist ivuxolimab. These receptors were collected from an adult with an advanced solid tumor such as melanoma, head and neck, liver or kidney cancer.

The V gene is TRBV6-5, the J gene TRBJ2-1, with 7 bases identical to TRBD1. With 5 bases clipped from V and 2 bases from J, the junction kept 6 bases outside the gene matches. This CDR3 is built from 15 residues. Germline-derived CDR1 and CDR2 are MNHEY and SVGAGI. CDR3: CASSKTGATYNEQFF. The CDR3 DNA reads TGTGCCAGCAGTAAAACAGGGGCCACCTACAATGAGCAGTTCTTC.

The chain employs TRBV9 and TRBJ2-1; 10 bases align to TRBD2. With 1 base clipped from V and 4 bases from J, the junction kept 2 bases outside the gene matches. The germline CDR1 and CDR2 sequences are SGDLS and YYNGEE. This CDR3 is built from 15 residues. Here the CDR3 DNA reads TGTGCCAGCAGCGTAACTAGCGGGGTATACAATGAGCAGTTCTTC. Its translation: CASSVTSGVYNEQFF.

The rearrangement uses TRBV5-1 and TRBJ1-1, with D possibly TRBD1 on 6 matching bases. The germline gives CDR1 SGHRS, CDR2 YFSETQ. With 9 bases removed from V and 0 bases from J, the gap between germline ends came to 12 bases. The CDR3 loop spans 13 amino acids. This CDR3 reads CATQGDMNTEAFF. The CDR3 nucleotides are TGCGCCACACAGGGCGACATGAACACTGAAGCTTTCTTT.